The following is a T cell receptor (beta chain) sequence with its context. No antigen is known for it. Per-base quality was not reported, and no clone a single base away is much larger than it. The data derive from a study of blood T cell repertoires in COVID-19 (dated by TCRdb to about 2020). Regarding the study in general: Samples from collaborators originated in the United States, Italy and Spain and spanned both the acute and convalescent phases of COVID-19. The prospective study material was composed of cDNA or gDNA derived from T cells, B-cell-depleted T cells, or PBMCs. Subjects who had been exposed to COVID-19, were actively infected with it, or had recovered from it provided the deeply sampled blood TCRbeta repertoires that made up the dataset. A freely available public database, intended as a resource for researchers studying the immune response to SARS-CoV-2, is where the repertoires were released. The samples were drawn from the first 160 participants of the ongoing ImmuneRACE study and from 950 to 1,500 subjects provided by 6 global collaborators. Nearly every sample came with metadata listing a de-identified subject ID, COVID-19 status, age in years and sex. HLA class I and class II types, where available, came from metadata supplied by the sample provider rather than from assay-based typing.

Enrolling through a virtual design, the prospective study's participants ranged in age from roughly 18 to 95 years and lived across roughly 23 United States geographic areas. To assign participants to cohorts, the prospective study relied on clinical history that participants themselves reported in a screening survey and a study questionnaire. For ImmuneRACE Cohort 3, a participant was defined as recovered based on two consecutive negative NP/OP PCR tests, clearance by a healthcare professional, or resolution of symptoms. Each participant in the prospective study had whole blood, serum and a nasopharyngeal or oropharyngeal swab collected by mobile phlebotomists. Prospective study participants could optionally give additional blood draws and questionnaires over a roughly two-month period. Prospective study blood samples were shipped either frozen or at room temperature before DNA extraction. Broad study findings and their caveats: The quantity of clinical and demographic metadata differed by source and by participant and was supplied without curation.

CDR1 and CDR2 are drawn from the germline V gene: SGHTA, FQGNSA. CDR3 length: 16 amino acids, cysteine to phenylalanine. This entry keeps only the CDR3 DNA: 48 bases, framed from base 1. Germline trimming amounts to 4 bases on V and 4 bases on J, with 10 as the count of junction bases outside the gene matches. The immunoSEQ Assay, a bias-controlled multiplex PCR, was used to amplify TCRbeta CDR3 regions from genomic DNA. For the original study's pipeline: The number of nucleated cells in each sample was estimated by amplification of reference gene primers within the assay. Sequence reads were collapsed and filtered to measure the absolute abundance of every unique TCRbeta CDR3 rearrangement. For each sample, productive Simpson clonality was calculated by taking the square root of Simpson's diversity index across productive rearrangements. The clones in this table, taken by TCRdb from immuneACCESS, are in-frame only. Not every clone is retained; where verified, under half of the shortfall comes from an unresolved V gene, and the cause of the rest is unknown. V, J and clone size are taken as reported in that table, and D and trimming were inferred from the DNA itself. Counted in this sample were more than 300,000 clones; 92% of them appeared once. The top ten constitute approximately 18% of the sample.

The sample consisted of PBMCs or T cells enriched from blood (not recorded which). This receptor chain uses TRBV7-2 and TRBJ2-1; 7 middle bases align to TRBD2. This receptor was identified in a woman under 40 who had recovered from COVID-19. CDR3 protein: CASSWDYPTRYNEQFF. The DNA sequence is given as TGTGCCAGCAGCTGGGACTACCCTACACGATACAATGAGCAGTTCTTC. This CDR3, with the reference TRBV7-2 and TRBJ2-1 proteins standing in past its ends, gives the full variable domain GAGVSQSPSNKVTEKGKDVELRCDPISGHTALYWYRQSLGQGLEFLIYFQGNSAPDKSGLPSDRFSAERTGGSVSTLTIQRTQQEDSAVYLCASSWDYPTRYNEQFFGPGTRLTVL.